One and the same sample provided the 18 T cell receptor beta chains below, sequenced in a study of blood T cell repertoires in COVID-19. Assay: immunoSEQ multiplex PCR; the TCRdb copy retains only in-frame clones and omits some. The repertoire consists of 90,000 or so clones, with roughly 80% occurring once and the leading ten covering around 27%. The sample consisted of peripheral blood. All receptors derive from a man of 80 years or more with active or convalescent COVID-19.

The chain carries TRBV5-1 and TRBJ2-3; 7 bases are shared with TRBD2. CDR3 length equals 15 residues. Germline V lookup: CDR1 SGHRS, CDR2 YFSETQ. The trim removed 3 bases at V and 1 base at J, leaving 5 bases unmatched. The CDR3 spells CASSWEGRRTDTQYF. CDR3 nucleotide sequence: TGCGCCAGCAGCTGGGAGGGGAGACGCACAGATACGCAGTATTTT.

The chain carries TRBV2 and TRBJ2-7, with D maybe TRBD1 (6 bases). CDR1 is SNHLY and CDR2 is FYNNEI in the germline V gene. CDR3 length equals 13 residues. Trimming left V 4 bases short and J 2 bases short, with 9 bases between. The CDR3: CASSGTAAYEQYF. CDR3 bases: TGTGCCAGCAGTGGGACAGCTGCCTACGAGCAGTACTTC.

The rearrangement uses TRBV1 and TRBJ2-1; the table's D call TRBD2 went unverified against the DNA. TRBV1 is annotated as a pseudogene. This CDR3 is built from 16 residues. CDR3 loop: CTSSQRAGAFYNEQFF. The CDR3 DNA follows: TGCACCAGCAGCCAAAGGGCGGGGGCCTTCTACAATGAGCAGTTCTTC.

V and J are TRBV28 and TRBJ1-2; possible D gene TRBD1, 5 bases. Germline V gives CDR1 MDHEN, CDR2 SYDVKM. V gave up 5 bases and J gave up 6 bases, with 10 bases separating them. This CDR3 spans 12 amino acids. This CDR3 is CASSRPTDGYTF. In DNA form, the CDR3 reads TGTGCCAGCAGTAGACCGACAGATGGCTACACCTTC.

The V call is TRBV11-2, the J call TRBJ2-5, with 11 bases that match TRBD1. The germline V gene encodes CDR1 SGHAT and CDR2 FQNNGV. V lost 2 bases and J lost 4; bases outside the gene matches: 3. The CDR3 covers 15 residues. CDR3 sequence: CASSLSGTGGETQYF. CDR3 DNA: TGTGCCAGCAGCTTATCCGGGACAGGGGGAGAGACCCAGTACTTC.

The chain is built from TRBV3-1 (or the pseudogene TRBV3-2) and TRBJ1-1; D not resolved. Trimming stripped 0 bases from V and 9 bases from J, with 14 bases between. The CDR3 spans 14 residues. Looked up from germline, CDR1 is LGHDT and CDR2 is YNNKEL (reference sequence). Here the CDR3 reads CASSQDGLGRQAFF. Here the CDR3 DNA reads TGTGCCAGCAGCCAAGATGGTCTTGGGCGTCAAGCTTTCTTT.

There are many counts of this clone. The V gene is TRBV6-6, the J gene TRBJ1-2; D perhaps matches TRBD1 (6 bases). The germline V and J ends were trimmed by 6 bases and 2 bases, with 10 bases remaining between them. The CDR3 runs 13 residues. Germline V gives CDR1 MNHNY, CDR2 SVGAGI (reference sequence). CDR3 sequence: CASSTTGNYGYTF. Written as DNA, the CDR3 is TGTGCCAGCAGCACTACAGGGAACTATGGCTACACCTTC.

This chain joins TRBV5-5 and TRBJ1-2; 7 bases are shared with TRBD1. Germline V gene lookup returns CDR1 SGHKS and CDR2 YYEKEE (reference sequence). This CDR3 is 15 amino acids long. Trimming took 0 bases from V and 9 from J; bases not matched to a gene: 11. The CDR3 is CASSLDGTAAESYTF. The CDR3, as DNA: TGTGCCAGCAGCTTGGATGGGACAGCAGCGGAGAGCTACACCTTC.

The chain is built from TRBV7-6 and TRBJ2-6; possibly TRBD1 for D (6 bases). CDR3 length equals 18 residues. The ends were cut back, 5 bases at V and 0 bases at J, with 17 bases in the middle. CDR1 is SGHVS, CDR2 FNYEAQ, per germline. The CDR3 region is CASSRDPQGRSGANVLTF. Here the CDR3 DNA reads TGTGCCAGCAGCAGAGACCCACAGGGCCGCTCTGGGGCCAACGTCCTGACTTTC.

The J gene is TRBJ1-1, the V gene TRBV2; possibly TRBD1 for D (5 bases). There are 13 residues in the CDR3. The germline V and J ends were trimmed by 6 bases and 1 base, with 9 bases remaining between them. CDR1 and CDR2 from the germline V gene are SNHLY and FYNNEI. CDR3: CASRLGQNTEAFF. The CDR3 DNA sequence: TGTGCCAGCAGACTCGGACAGAACACTGAAGCTTTCTTT.

The chain couples TRBV30 to TRBJ1-5, with D possibly matching TRBD1 (5 bases). V was trimmed by 0 bases and J by 4 bases, leaving 10 bases between them. The CDR3 spans 14 residues. In germline, CDR1 is GTSNPN, CDR2 SVGIG (reference sequence). CDR3 DNA sequence: TGTGCCTGGAGTGTAGAAGGGGCAAATCAGCCCCAGCATTTT. Translated: CAWSVEGANQPQHF.

The V and J genes are TRBV7-2 and TRBJ1-4, with a possible D match to TRBD1 (6 bases). The CDR3 covers 17 residues. With 3 bases removed from V and 3 bases from J, the gap between germline ends came to 17 bases. Germline values: CDR1 SGHTA, CDR2 FQGNSA. CDR3 in DNA: TGTGCCAGCAGCTTCCGCTCTGGGGGCTGGTCTAATGAAAAACTGTTTTTT. Protein sequence: CASSFRSGGWSNEKLFF.

The genes are TRBV7-3 and TRBJ2-3; 10 bases line up with TRBD2. With 5 bases clipped from V and 4 bases from J, the junction kept 6 bases outside the gene matches. The CDR3 totals 15 residues. CDR1 and CDR2 from the germline V gene are SGHTA and FQGTGA. CDR3 residues: CASSTSGGDSDTQYF. The CDR3 DNA reads as TGTGCCAGCAGCACGAGCGGGGGGGACTCAGATACGCAGTATTTT.

The CDR3 sequence is CASSLGGLGVRETQYF. As DNA, the CDR3 is TGTGCCAGCAGTTTGGGGGGACTGGGGGTGAGGGAGACCCAGTACTTC. This chain joins TRBV11-2 and TRBJ2-5, with D perhaps TRBD2 (6 bases). This CDR3 has 16 residues. V lost 6 bases, J lost 5 bases, and 22 bases lay in between. Per the germline V gene, CDR1 is SGHAT and CDR2 is FQNNGV.

The V gene is TRBV28, the J gene TRBJ2-2, with D perhaps matching TRBD1 (5 bases). Germline V lookup: CDR1 MDHEN, CDR2 SYDVKM. CDR3 length equals 14 residues. Trimming cost V 6 bases and J 1 base, with 9 bases left between them. As DNA, the CDR3 is TGTGCCAGCAGACTAACAGGGAACACCGGGGAGCTGTTTTTT. This translates into CASRLTGNTGELFF.

The rearrangement joins TRBV19 to TRBJ1-1; D is unresolved. CDR3 length equals 13 residues. Germline V gives CDR1 LNHDA, CDR2 SQIVND (reference sequence). V was clipped by 7 bases and J by 4 bases, with 13 bases between them. The CDR3 loop reads CASKTRGSTEAFF. CDR3 nucleotide sequence: TGTGCCAGTAAAACCAGAGGAAGCACTGAAGCTTTCTTT.

The chain couples TRBV27 to TRBJ2-4; a possible D gene is TRBD2 (6 bases). There are 15 residues in the CDR3. Per the germline V gene, CDR1 is MNHEY and CDR2 is SMNVEV (reference sequence). V shed 6 bases and J shed 0 bases, with 12 bases lying between them. The chain's CDR3 is CASSGGGVAKNIQYF. DNA of the CDR3: TGTGCCAGCAGCGGTGGCGGGGTAGCCAAAAACATTCAGTACTTC.

The genes are TRBV6-2 or TRBV6-3 and TRBJ1-2; D gene uncertain. CDR1 MNHEY and CDR2 SVGEGT come from the germline V gene. Trimming pared 2 bases from V and 1 base from J, leaving 11 bases between. The CDR3 spans 15 residues. The CDR3 loop is CASSYAGRINYGYTF. The CDR3 region has the DNA TGTGCCAGCAGTTACGCTGGCAGGATTAACTATGGCTACACCTTC.